The clone carrying this TCR beta chain was seen a few times. The data belong to a study of radiation and T cells in renal cell carcinoma. Between the trimmed V and J ends, which lost 6 bases and 2 bases, there was a span of 10 bases. This CDR3 contains 13 residues. Germline-derived CDR1 and CDR2 are MNHEY and SVGAGI. The sample's time point: blood 2 weeks post-SBRT. Treatment indicated: 15 Gy SBRT to primary tumor, nephrectomy 4 weeks later. Using immunoSEQ multiplex PCR, the repertoire was profiled, and TCRdb retains in-frame clones only, with some absent. The sample has 150,000 to 180,000 clones, roughly 87% seen once.

The sequencing used blood, collected from a patient whose treatment included radiotherapy and nephrectomy. The clonotype comes from a woman between 45 and 65 years old with renal cell carcinoma. The chain carries TRBV6-5 and TRBJ1-2, with D unclear. DNA for the CDR3: TGTGCCAGCAGGCGTGCGCTGAACTATGGCTACACCTTC. Residues: CASRRALNYGYTF.